Below, 9 T cell receptor beta chains from the same sample are listed, as sequenced in a study of cytotoxic CD8 clonotypes in ibrutinib-treated CLL. Generated by immunoSEQ multiplex PCR, the TCRdb table keeps only in-frame clones and is missing some. The sample consists of about 310,000 clones, about 80% of them appearing once. The sample was PBMCs, taken before ibrutinib treatment. Receptor source: a human donor with chronic lymphocytic leukemia.

The chain couples TRBV6-4 to TRBJ2-1, with 12 bases that match TRBD1. Germline CDR1 reads MRHNA; CDR2 reads SNTAGT. V trimming: 5 bases; J trimming: 9 bases; junction bases outside the gene matches: 8. This CDR3 contains 15 residues. The CDR3 DNA reads TGTGCCAGCAGTACCCGGGACAGGGGGCGCGGTGAGCAGTTCTTC. Amino acids: CASSTRDRGRGEQFF.

This sequence joins TRBV27 and TRBJ2-2, with 11 bases matching TRBD2. The V gene's germline CDR1 is MNHEY and CDR2 SMNVEV (reference sequence). The V segment lost 5 bases and the J segment 5 bases; nucleotides outside the gene matches: 7. The CDR3 is 16 amino acids. Here the CDR3 DNA reads TGTGCCAGCAGTCACGGGACTAGCGGAACAACCGGGGAGCTGTTTTTT. Its protein product is CASSHGTSGTTGELFF.

The chain recombines TRBV29-1 with TRBJ2-1; possibly TRBD1 or TRBD2 for D (5 bases each). The CDR3 has 17 amino acids. The V and J ends lost 0 bases and 4 bases respectively, with 19 bases between them. The germline V gene encodes CDR1 SQVTM and CDR2 ANQGSEA. CDR3 nucleotides: TGCAGCGTTGAAGATGGCCGGGACGGACGTCGTTACAATGAGCAGTTCTTC. Protein: CSVEDGRDGRRYNEQFF.

V gene TRBV28 combines with J gene TRBJ1-2; the D gene is possibly TRBD1 (5 bases). Germline V lookup: CDR1 MDHEN, CDR2 SYDVKM. V lost 1 base and J 4 bases, leaving 13 bases between the germline ends. There are 15 residues in the CDR3. Written as DNA, the CDR3 is TGTGCCAGCAGTTTATACCTTAGGGGAGGCTATGGCTACACCTTC. Its protein is CASSLYLRGGYGYTF.

The count of this clone is one. The chain uses TRBV9 and TRBJ1-1; 7 bases match TRBD1. The CDR3 totals 14 residues. Germline V CDR1 and CDR2: SGDLS, YYNGEE. V dropped 4 bases and J dropped 3; count of bases not matched to a gene: 6. CDR3 protein: CASSFRQGYTEAFF. The CDR3 DNA is TGTGCCAGCAGCTTTCGACAGGGTTACACTGAAGCTTTCTTT.

The rearrangement uses TRBV5-1 and TRBJ2-3, with 12 nucleotides matching TRBD2. Germline CDR1 is SGHRS and CDR2 is YFSETQ. CDR3 length equals 17 residues. V lost 0 bases and J lost 5; bases outside the gene matches: 7. CDR3 in DNA: TGCGCCAGCAGCTTGGATCTAGCGGGAGGGCCAGGAGATACGCAGTATTTT. Its translation: CASSLDLAGGPGDTQYF.

The J gene is TRBJ1-5, the V gene TRBV4-1; no definite D call. The germline CDR1 and CDR2 sequences are MGHRA and YSYEKL. This CDR3 has 15 amino acids. Trimming shortened V by 2 bases and J by 0 bases, and 8 bases separated the two germline ends. CDR3 coding DNA: TGCGCCAGCAGCCAAATCAGCCTTAGCAATCAGCCCCAGCATTTT. It translates to CASSQISLSNQPQHF.

The chain couples TRBV9 to TRBJ2-7; tentative D call: TRBD1 (6 bases). The CDR3 is made up of 13 amino acids. Trimming pared 4 bases from V and 5 bases from J, leaving 13 bases between. Germline V gene data show CDR1 as SGDLS and CDR2 as YYNGEE. CDR3 in amino acids: CASSPPNRDEQYF. In DNA form, the CDR3 reads TGTGCCAGCAGCCCACCGAACAGGGACGAGCAGTACTTC. Full variable domain (outside the CDR3, taken from reference TRBV9 and TRBJ2-7): DSGVTQTPKHLITATGQRVTLRCSPRSGDLSVYWYQQSLDQGLQFLIQYYNGEERAKGNILERFSAQQFPDLHSELNLSSLELGDSALYFCASSPPNRDEQYFGPGTRLTVT.

The chain couples TRBV4-1 to TRBJ2-4; 7 positions agree with TRBD2. Per the germline V gene, CDR1 is MGHRA and CDR2 is YSYEKL. The CDR3 contains 16 residues. After removal of 4 bases from V and 3 bases from J, the junction contained 9 bases not matched to a gene. The CDR3 DNA sequence: TGCGCCAGCAGCCCAAGCGGGGCGGGTAACAAAAACATTCAGTACTTC. Amino acids: CASSPSGAGNKNIQYF.